Each of the 16 T cell receptor beta chains below was sequenced from the same sample in a study of T cells after yellow fever vaccination. TCRdb processed the 5' RACE reads anew with MiXCR; each CDR3 protein has one entry. Counted here are just under 600,000 distinct CDR3 sequences, about 13% occurring once; the ten biggest clones make up around 15%. The specimen comprised PBMCs, sampled on the day of the yellow fever booster vaccination. The receptors stem from a man aged 25 to 45 who received the YFV17D yellow fever vaccine.

The chain recombines TRBV29-1 with TRBJ1-2; 9 bases are shared with TRBD1. The CDR3 extends over 12 amino acids. The germline V gene has CDR1 SQVTM and CDR2 ANQGSEA. J lost 5 bases, V lost 6 bases, and 4 bases had no gene match. CDR3 sequence: CSVGQGPYGYTF. CDR3 in DNA: TGCAGCGTGGGACAGGGACCTTATGGCTACACCTTC.

V and J are TRBV7-2 and TRBJ2-7; 10 positions agree with TRBD2. Unmatched junction bases numbered 13, after V lost 4 bases and J lost 7 bases. CDR1 and CDR2 (germline): SGHTA, FQGNSA. The CDR3 has 16 amino acids. CDR3 coding DNA: TGTGCCAGCAGCTCGTCTAGCGGGAGCCCCGCAAGTGAGCAGTACTTC. This sequence encodes CASSSSSGSPASEQYF.

This chain joins TRBV4-3 and TRBJ2-1, with 9 nucleotides matching TRBD2. The CDR3 runs 16 residues. V trimming: 4 bases; J trimming: 4 bases; junction bases outside the gene matches: 8. Germline V gene sequence: CDR1 LGHNA, CDR2 YSLEER. The CDR3 spells CASSRGSGSLYNEQFF. As DNA, the CDR3 is TGCGCCAGCAGCCGAGGTAGCGGGAGCTTATACAATGAGCAGTTCTTC.

The rearrangement joins TRBV4-3 to TRBJ2-3; 7 nucleotides agree with TRBD1. The CDR3 extends over 15 amino acids. Per the germline V gene, CDR1 is LGHNA and CDR2 is YSLEER. Trimming cost V 4 bases and J 3 bases; bases outside gene matches: 7. DNA for the CDR3: TGCGCCAGCAGCCTGGGACAGACGAAGACAGATACGCAGTATTTT. It yields the protein CASSLGQTKTDTQYF.

This chain uses TRBV6-2 or TRBV6-3 with TRBJ1-5; no reliable D call. The germline gives CDR1 MNHEY, CDR2 SVGEGT. CDR3 size: 13 residues. The ends were cut back, 8 bases at V and 2 bases at J, with 10 bases in the middle. The CDR3 region is CASVDEGNQPQHF. The CDR3 DNA is TGTGCCAGCGTGGATGAGGGCAATCAGCCCCAGCATTTT.

This clonotype was seen a handful of times. The chain links TRBV11-2 to TRBJ2-1; 7 nucleotides line up with TRBD2. The CDR3 is made up of 14 amino acids. Looked up from germline, CDR1 is SGHAT and CDR2 is FQNNGV. The J segment lost 2 bases and the V segment lost 3 bases, leaving 1 base of the junction unmatched. Here the CDR3 reads CASSLTSPYNEQFF. In nucleotides, the CDR3 is TGTGCCAGCAGCTTGACTAGCCCCTACAATGAGCAGTTCTTC.

The rearrangement joins TRBV7-2 to TRBJ2-3; D not certain. Germline CDR1 is SGHTA and CDR2 is FQGNSA. Trimming cost V 3 bases and J 4 bases, with 17 bases left between them. The length of the CDR3 is 16 residues. CDR3 sequence: CASSLTSPGWADTQYF. The DNA of the CDR3 is TGTGCCAGCAGCTTGACCAGTCCAGGTTGGGCAGATACGCAGTATTTT. Variable domain in full (rest from reference TRBV7-2 and TRBJ2-3): GAGVSQSPSNKVTEKGKDVELRCDPISGHTALYWYRQSLGQGLEFLIYFQGNSAPDKSGLPSDRFSAERTGGSVSTLTIQRTQQEDSAVYLCASSLTSPGWADTQYFGPGTRLTVL.

The genes are TRBV4-2 and TRBJ2-7; possibly TRBD1 or TRBD2 for D (6 bases each). Trimming removed 4 bases from V and 2 bases from J, with 21 bases in between. This CDR3 comprises 17 residues. Germline lookup yields CDR1 LGHNA and CDR2 YNFKEQ. The CDR3 spells CASSPTTRGGGPYEQYF. In nucleotides, the CDR3 is TGTGCCAGCAGCCCCACTACCCGAGGGGGAGGACCCTACGAGCAGTACTTC.

There are a few counts of this clonotype. The chain combines TRBV28 with TRBJ2-7; 11 positions match TRBD2. The V and J ends lost 6 bases and 0 bases, in that order; junction bases with no gene match: 4. This CDR3 is built from 15 residues. Germline CDR1 is MDHEN and CDR2 is SYDVKM. CDR3: CASSRLAGSSYEQYF. The CDR3 nucleotides read TGTGCCAGCAGCCGACTAGCGGGAAGCTCCTACGAGCAGTACTTC. The variable domain in full, completed from reference TRBV28 and TRBJ2-7, reads DVKVTQSSRYLVKRTGEKVFLECVQDMDHENMFWYRQDPGLGLRLIYFSYDVKMKEKGDIPEGYSVSREKKERFSLILESASTNQTSMYLCASSRLAGSSYEQYFGPGTRLTVT.

V gene TRBV18 combines with J gene TRBJ2-1, with a tentative D call TRBD2 (7 bases). CDR3 length: 14 residues. Trimming stripped 6 bases from V and 7 bases from J, with 16 bases between. The germline V gene encodes CDR1 KGHSH and CDR2 LQKENI. The CDR3 protein is CASSGGLARNEQFF. CDR3 nucleotide sequence: TGTGCCAGCTCCGGGGGGCTAGCTCGGAATGAGCAGTTCTTC.

This clonotype was observed a handful of times. V and J are TRBV24-1 and TRBJ2-7; D not certain. Germline CDR1 is KGHDR and CDR2 is SFDVKD. V lost 0 bases to trimming and J lost 7 bases, with 3 bases between them. This CDR3 contains 11 residues. The CDR3 spells CATSDLHEQYF. CDR3 DNA sequence: TGTGCCACCAGTGATTTGCATGAGCAGTACTTC.

The rearrangement uses TRBV5-1 and TRBJ2-2; D is ambiguous. V lost 3 bases, J lost 4 bases, and 10 bases lay in between. This CDR3 is built from 14 residues. Germline V gene sequence: CDR1 SGHRS, CDR2 YFSETQ. CDR3 DNA: TGCGCCAGCAGCTCCTCCGATTTCACCGGGGAGCTGTTTTTT. Translating it yields CASSSSDFTGELFF.

This clonotype occurred a few times. The V and J genes are TRBV7-2 and TRBJ2-7; D is unclear. CDR3 size: 14 residues. V shed 5 bases and J shed 2 bases, with 13 bases lying between them. Germline V gene data show CDR1 as SGHTA and CDR2 as FQGNSA. CDR3 amino acids: CASSPISMTYEQYF. CDR3 coding DNA: TGTGCCAGCAGCCCTATCTCGATGACCTACGAGCAGTACTTC.

This clonotype appeared many times. V usage is TRBV6-2 or TRBV6-3 and J usage is TRBJ2-2; perhaps TRBD2 as D (5 bases). The length of the CDR3 is 14 residues. With 2 bases removed from V and 4 bases from J, the gap between germline ends came to 8 bases. Per germline, CDR1 MNHEY and CDR2 SVGEGT. CDR3 DNA: TGTGCCAGCAGTTACGGAGGCTCCACCGGGGAGCTGTTTTTT. It translates to CASSYGGSTGELFF.

This clonotype was counted only a few times. V gene TRBV6-1 combines with J gene TRBJ2-3; the D gene could be TRBD1 or TRBD2 (5 bases each). Germline V CDR1 and CDR2: MNHNS, SASEGT. V was clipped by 6 bases and J by 0 bases, with 19 bases between them. The length of the CDR3 is 17 residues. The CDR3 is CASRAYTGTKSTDTQYF. The CDR3 DNA reads as TGTGCCAGCAGGGCCTACACCGGGACCAAGAGCACAGATACGCAGTATTTT.

This clonotype was observed a handful of times. The V gene is TRBV23-1, the J gene TRBJ2-2; 11 bases match TRBD1. TRBV23-1 is an ORF for which the function is uncertain. The V gene end was trimmed by 3 bases and the J gene end by 4 bases; junction bases not matched to a gene: 4. The CDR3 covers 16 residues. The CDR3 reads CASSHLGQGGTGELFF. For the CDR3, the DNA is TGCGCCAGCAGTCACCTGGGACAGGGGGGCACCGGGGAGCTGTTTTTT.